This T cell receptor (beta chain) was sequenced in a study of blood T cell repertoires in COVID-19. About the research overall: The samples span acute and convalescent COVID-19 from the United States, Italy and Spain. From T cells, B-cell-depleted T cells, or PBMCs came the material, which was cDNA or gDNA.

The CDR3 has 14 amino acids. Germline V gene data show CDR1 as SGDLS and CDR2 as YYNGEE. V was clipped by 1 base and J by 10 bases, with 15 bases between them. This clone was picked up one time. How the authors handled the data: How many nucleated cells were present was estimated from reference gene primer amplification. TCRdb's copy holds only in-frame clones and misses some; the assay was immunoSEQ multiplex PCR. The D gene and trimming were derived from the DNA, and the V and J assignments and clone size from that table. Of 250,000 to 300,000 clones detected, around 83% appear once; the ten largest clones hold less than 4.5%.

This TCR came from a man aged 18 to 30 with active or convalescent COVID-19. The V gene is TRBV9, the J gene TRBJ1-5; D gene unclear. The sequenced sample was peripheral blood. The CDR3 DNA sequence: TGTGCCAGCAGCGTATCCGAGGTGTCGGGTCCCCAGCATTTT. Residues: CASSVSEVSGPQHF. Together with reference TRBV9 and TRBJ1-5, the CDR3 gives the full variable domain: DSGVTQTPKHLITATGQRVTLRCSPRSGDLSVYWYQQSLDQGLQFLIQYYNGEERAKGNILERFSAQQFPDLHSELNLSSLELGDSALYFCASSVSEVSGPQHFGDGTRLSIL.